A selection of T cell receptor beta chains follows, all from one sample in a study of T cells expressing NK-cell markers. TCRdb reprocessed the 5' RACE reads and keeps a single row for each CDR3 protein, giving no DNA. The table gives over 250,000 distinct CDR3 sequences; the top ten clones make up roughly 4.2% of it. Material for sequencing was blood T cells: a sorted CD56 or NKG2C T cell subset, CD4+ or CD8+ T cells, or bulk PBMC T cells (not recorded which). Source of these receptors: a woman aged 18 to 75 in good health. CDR3s include the opening cysteine and the closing phenylalanine or tryptophan. The order of the fields is V gene, CDR3 length, J gene, CDR3 protein.

v_call: TRBV9; cdr3_length: 15; j_call: TRBJ2-3; cdr3_aa: CASSGTSGGSDTQYF
v_call: TRBV12-3/TRBV12-4; cdr3_length: 15; j_call: TRBJ2-3; cdr3_aa: CASRRLQDGTDTQYF
v_call: TRBV6-2/TRBV6-3; cdr3_length: 13; j_call: TRBJ1-1; cdr3_aa: CASSYVGFAEAFF
v_call: TRBV29-1; cdr3_length: 14; j_call: TRBJ2-5; cdr3_aa: CSVPQTELQETQYF
v_call: TRBV6-2/TRBV6-3; cdr3_length: 16; j_call: TRBJ2-1; cdr3_aa: CASIDGGLAGNNEQFF
v_call: TRBV20-1; cdr3_length: 14; j_call: TRBJ2-7; cdr3_aa: CSASVGGLAEEQYF
v_call: TRBV24-1; cdr3_length: 16; j_call: TRBJ2-1; cdr3_aa: CATSPTGTGTDNEQFF
v_call: TRBV10-1; cdr3_length: 16; j_call: TRBJ2-5; cdr3_aa: CASSENTSGGQETQYF
v_call: TRBV5-1; cdr3_length: 16; j_call: TRBJ2-1; cdr3_aa: CASSIGTLSSYNEQFF
v_call: TRBV12-3/TRBV12-4; cdr3_length: 14; j_call: TRBJ1-1; cdr3_aa: CASIRDTLNTEAFF
v_call: TRBV6-2/TRBV6-3; cdr3_length: 11; j_call: TRBJ2-2; cdr3_aa: CASSRIGELFF
v_call: TRBV4-2; cdr3_length: 13; j_call: TRBJ2-3; cdr3_aa: CASSEVSTDTQYF
v_call: TRBV27; cdr3_length: 17; j_call: TRBJ1-1; cdr3_aa: CASKTRVRGRLNTEAFF
v_call: TRBV10-2; cdr3_length: 15; j_call: TRBJ2-3; cdr3_aa: CASSSRGDTTDTQYF
v_call: TRBV18; cdr3_length: 12; j_call: TRBJ2-5; cdr3_aa: CASSRSLETQYF
v_call: TRBV7-9; cdr3_length: 15; j_call: TRBJ2-3; cdr3_aa: CASSPRRQGTDTQYF
v_call: TRBV6-5; cdr3_length: 13; j_call: TRBJ1-1; cdr3_aa: CASSYDRGSEAFF
v_call: TRBV12-3/TRBV12-4; cdr3_length: 12; j_call: TRBJ1-5; cdr3_aa: CASSWGPQPQHF
v_call: TRBV25-1; cdr3_length: 15; j_call: TRBJ2-1; cdr3_aa: CASSFLGTGFNEQFF
v_call: TRBV20-1; cdr3_length: 15; j_call: TRBJ2-1; cdr3_aa: CSARKGPTSYNEQFF
v_call: TRBV19; cdr3_length: 15; j_call: TRBJ1-5; cdr3_aa: CASSVDRGSNQPQHF
v_call: TRBV7-6; cdr3_length: 16; j_call: TRBJ2-3; cdr3_aa: CASSPGSGTSTDTQYF
v_call: TRBV7-9; cdr3_length: 12; j_call: TRBJ1-5; cdr3_aa: CASSLVGGPQHF
v_call: TRBV7-2; cdr3_length: 17; j_call: TRBJ1-2; cdr3_aa: CASSPGGGPKPNYGYTF
v_call: TRBV9; cdr3_length: 16; j_call: TRBJ1-1; cdr3_aa: CASSGDTGGVNTEAFF
v_call: TRBV3-1; cdr3_length: 12; j_call: TRBJ1-3; cdr3_aa: CASSQERNTIYF
v_call: TRBV14; cdr3_length: 15; j_call: TRBJ1-1; cdr3_aa: CASSQWEGSNTEAFF
v_call: TRBV7-9; cdr3_length: 16; j_call: TRBJ2-1; cdr3_aa: CASSLGPGSAYNEQFF
v_call: TRBV12-3/TRBV12-4; cdr3_length: 17; j_call: TRBJ2-1; cdr3_aa: CASSSSSGGAIYNEQFF
v_call: TRBV10-3; cdr3_length: 13; j_call: TRBJ1-5; cdr3_aa: CAIWTAVRQPQHF
v_call: TRBV7-2; cdr3_length: 13; j_call: TRBJ1-5; cdr3_aa: CASTSEGAQPQHF
v_call: TRBV27; cdr3_length: 14; j_call: TRBJ2-2; cdr3_aa: CASSPVGLTGELFF
v_call: TRBV20-1; cdr3_length: 15; j_call: TRBJ2-7; cdr3_aa: CSAMIAGGPSYEQYF